These 15 T cell receptor beta chains came from one sample sequenced in a study of T cell responses to AZD1222 COVID-19 vaccine. Clones were sequenced by immunoSEQ multiplex PCR, and TCRdb holds only the in-frame ones, with some missing. The profile shows 90,000 to 150,000 clones, around 89% of them singletons. Specimen: peripheral blood, collected on day 0 of AZD1222 vaccination. The receptor set was obtained from an adult in good health.

The J gene is TRBJ1-1, the V gene TRBV18; 10 positions agree with TRBD1. Germline V lookup: CDR1 KGHSH, CDR2 LQKENI. The CDR3 loop spans 16 amino acids. Unmatched junction bases numbered 12, after V lost 0 bases and J lost 11 bases. CDR3 loop: CASSPPGTGVNGEAFF. In nucleotides, the CDR3 is TGTGCCAGCTCACCACCCGGGACAGGGGTCAATGGAGAGGCTTTCTTT.

The chain joins TRBV6-2 or TRBV6-3 to TRBJ1-1; 12 bases are shared with TRBD1. V dropped 2 bases and J dropped 6; count of bases not matched to a gene: 13. The germline CDR1 and CDR2 sequences are MNHEY and SVGEGT. The CDR3 has 18 amino acids. DNA for the CDR3: TGTGCCAGCAGTTACCATACCCGGGACAGGGGGCGAGGGCCTGAAGCTTTCTTT. Protein sequence: CASSYHTRDRGRGPEAFF.

This clone is a singleton in its sample. This chain links TRBV7-6 with TRBJ1-5; the D is unclear. V was trimmed by 6 bases and J by 9 bases, leaving 15 bases between them. The CDR3 is 13 amino acids. Looked up from germline, CDR1 is SGHVS and CDR2 is FNYEAQ. The CDR3 spells CASSSKLSGPQHF. DNA of the CDR3: TGTGCCAGCAGTTCTAAATTGTCAGGGCCCCAGCATTTT.

CDR3 coding DNA: TGTGCCAGCAGTGACGGACTTTCCTACGAGCAGTACTTC. This codes for CASSDGLSYEQYF. The J gene is TRBJ2-7, the V gene TRBV6-1; D is possibly TRBD2 (5 bases). CDR1 is MNHNS and CDR2 is SASEGT in the germline V gene. V lost 3 bases and J lost 1, with 7 bases in between. The CDR3 length is 13 residues.

The sample holds a few counts of this clone. The V call is TRBV19, the J call TRBJ2-1, with D possibly being TRBD1 (5 bases). CDR3 length equals 16 residues. Per the germline V gene, CDR1 is LNHDA and CDR2 is SQIVND (reference sequence). V dropped 0 bases and J dropped 6 bases, with 15 bases sitting between them. CDR3 DNA sequence: TGTGCCAGTAGTATAGATTCGGCTATTCAGGGCAATGAGCAGTTCTTC. This sequence encodes CASSIDSAIQGNEQFF.

This clone was seen once. The V call is TRBV3-1 (or the pseudogene TRBV3-2), the J call TRBJ1-2; D may be TRBD1 (6 bases). CDR1 is LGHDT, CDR2 YNNKEL, per germline (reference sequence). The ends were cut back, 0 bases at V and 5 bases at J, with 13 bases in the middle. This CDR3 is built from 15 residues. The CDR3 DNA follows: TGTGCCAGCAGCCAAGAGGGTAGGGGGGTGTATGGCTACACCTTC. This codes for CASSQEGRGVYGYTF.

This chain connects TRBV20-1 to TRBJ1-1; 9 positions agree with TRBD1. J was trimmed by 3 bases and V by 3 bases; bases with no gene match: 8. Germline V CDR1 and CDR2: DFQATT, SNEGSKA (reference sequence). This CDR3 spans 15 amino acids. The CDR3 is CSASFLGTGHTEAFF. In DNA form, the CDR3 reads TGCAGTGCTAGTTTTCTCGGGACAGGGCACACTGAAGCTTTCTTT.

The chain couples TRBV18 to TRBJ2-1; unclear D gene. Trimming removed 3 bases at V and 4 bases at J, with 13 bases between. This CDR3 comprises 15 residues. CDR1 is KGHSH and CDR2 is LQKENI in the germline V gene. CDR3 bases: TGTGCCAGCTCACCGATTAATACCCTTTACAATGAGCAGTTCTTC. Translated: CASSPINTLYNEQFF.

The CDR3 DNA is TGTGCCAGCTCACCGCTTCAGGGGGGGGGCCCCTATGGCTACACCTTC. It is translated as CASSPLQGGGPYGYTF. This chain links TRBV18 with TRBJ1-2; 7 bases are a match to TRBD1. From germline, CDR1 is KGHSH and CDR2 LQKENI. With 3 bases clipped from V and 4 bases from J, the junction kept 11 bases outside the gene matches. The CDR3 loop spans 16 amino acids.

This clone was recorded only once. The CDR3 DNA reads as TGTGCCAGTAGCGACCAGTATAGCAATCAGCCCCAGCATTTT. As protein: CASSDQYSNQPQHF. This chain links TRBV19 with TRBJ1-5; no firm D call. Deletions cut 6 bases from V and 0 bases from J, with 9 bases between. In germline, CDR1 is LNHDA, CDR2 SQIVND (reference sequence). The CDR3 has 14 residues. The whole variable domain, filled in from reference TRBV19 and TRBJ1-5, reads DGGITQSPKYLFRKEGQNVTLSCEQNLNHDAMYWYRQDPGQGLRLIYYSQIVNDFQKGDIAEGYSVSREKKESFPLTVTSAQKNPTAFYLCASSDQYSNQPQHFGDGTRLSIL.

This clone appeared a single time. The V call is TRBV19, the J call TRBJ1-3; D is uncertain. This CDR3 is built from 17 residues. In germline, CDR1 is LNHDA, CDR2 SQIVND (reference sequence). The germline V and J ends were trimmed by 5 bases and 1 base, with 18 bases remaining between them. Written as DNA, the CDR3 is TGTGCCAGTAGTCCCGGAAGCGTTTACAGTTCTGGAAACACCATATATTTT. This encodes CASSPGSVYSSGNTIYF.

The J gene is TRBJ1-2, the V gene TRBV5-6; TRBD1 matches at 7 bases. J gave up 7 bases and V 4 bases, and 4 bases lay outside the gene matches. The CDR3 is made up of 12 amino acids. Germline loops: CDR1 SGHDT, CDR2 YYEEEE. This CDR3 reads CASSPEGAGYTF. The CDR3 DNA reads TGTGCCAGCAGCCCGGAGGGGGCTGGCTACACCTTC.

This sequence joins TRBV12-3 or TRBV12-4 and TRBJ1-2; maybe TRBD1 (5 bases). V was trimmed by 6 bases and J by 4 bases, leaving 12 bases between them. The CDR3 has 13 amino acids. The CDR3 sequence: CASRPPGRYGYTF. In nucleotides, the CDR3 is TGTGCCAGCAGGCCTCCAGGGCGCTATGGCTACACCTTC.

The chain links TRBV7-9 to TRBJ2-7; TRBD2 is a possible D gene (6 bases). The ends were cut back, 3 bases at V and 3 bases at J, with 18 bases in the middle. The CDR3 loop spans 16 amino acids. CDR1 and CDR2 from the germline V gene are SEHNR and FQNEAQ (reference sequence). The DNA of the CDR3 is TGTGCCAGCAGCTTGGCTGAGGAGGGTTTTCACTACGAGCAGTACTTC. It yields the protein CASSLAEEGFHYEQYF.

V is TRBV28 and J is TRBJ2-1, with 7 bases fitting TRBD1. The CDR3 runs to 14 residues. Germline V CDR1 and CDR2: MDHEN, SYDVKM. Germline trimming cut 3 bases from V and 4 bases from J; bases unmatched to any gene: 3. The DNA of the CDR3 is TGTGCCAGCAGTTTCCGGGACAGTTACAATGAGCAGTTCTTC. Translation: CASSFRDSYNEQFF. Using reference TRBV28 and TRBJ2-1 for the parts outside the CDR3, the full variable domain is DVKVTQSSRYLVKRTGEKVFLECVQDMDHENMFWYRQDPGLGLRLIYFSYDVKMKEKGDIPEGYSVSREKKERFSLILESASTNQTSMYLCASSFRDSYNEQFFGPGTRLTVL.